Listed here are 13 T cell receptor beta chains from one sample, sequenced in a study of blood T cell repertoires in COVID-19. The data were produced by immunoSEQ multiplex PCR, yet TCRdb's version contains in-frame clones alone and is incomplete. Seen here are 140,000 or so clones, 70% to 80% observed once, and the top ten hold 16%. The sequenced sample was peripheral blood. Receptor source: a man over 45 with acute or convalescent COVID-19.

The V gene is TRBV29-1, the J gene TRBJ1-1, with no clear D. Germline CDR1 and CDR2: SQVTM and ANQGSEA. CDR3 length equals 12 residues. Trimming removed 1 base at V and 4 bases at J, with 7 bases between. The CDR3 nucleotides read TGCAGCGTTGAAGTACGGGGCACTGAAGCTTTCTTT. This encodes CSVEVRGTEAFF.

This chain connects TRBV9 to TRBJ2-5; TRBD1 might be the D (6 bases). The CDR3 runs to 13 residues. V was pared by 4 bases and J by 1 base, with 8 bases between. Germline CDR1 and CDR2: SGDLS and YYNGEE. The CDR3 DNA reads TGTGCCAGCAGCAGGGACATCCAAGAGACCCAGTACTTC. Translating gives CASSRDIQETQYF. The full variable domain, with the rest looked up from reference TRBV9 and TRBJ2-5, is DSGVTQTPKHLITATGQRVTLRCSPRSGDLSVYWYQQSLDQGLQFLIQYYNGEERAKGNILERFSAQQFPDLHSELNLSSLELGDSALYFCASSRDIQETQYFGPGTRLLVL.

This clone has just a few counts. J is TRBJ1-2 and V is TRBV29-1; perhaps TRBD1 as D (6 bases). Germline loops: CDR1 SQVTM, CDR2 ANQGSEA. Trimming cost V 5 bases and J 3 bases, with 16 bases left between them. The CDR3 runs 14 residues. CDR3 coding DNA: TGCAGCGTTAGGACAGATCAACCGGACTATGGCTACACCTTC. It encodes CSVRTDQPDYGYTF.

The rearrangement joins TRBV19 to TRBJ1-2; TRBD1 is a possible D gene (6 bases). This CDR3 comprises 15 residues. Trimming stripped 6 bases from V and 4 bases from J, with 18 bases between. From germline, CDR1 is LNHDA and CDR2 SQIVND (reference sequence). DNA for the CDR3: TGTGCCAGTAGGCCGCTAGGGGACACCTTCTATGGCTACACCTTC. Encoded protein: CASRPLGDTFYGYTF.

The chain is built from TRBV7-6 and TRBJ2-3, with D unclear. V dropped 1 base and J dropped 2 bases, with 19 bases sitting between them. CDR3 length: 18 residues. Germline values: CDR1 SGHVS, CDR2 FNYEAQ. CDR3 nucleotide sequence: TGTGCCAGCAGCTTAGTGTTTTTGAGCCCAGGAAACACAGATACGCAGTATTTT. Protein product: CASSLVFLSPGNTDTQYF.

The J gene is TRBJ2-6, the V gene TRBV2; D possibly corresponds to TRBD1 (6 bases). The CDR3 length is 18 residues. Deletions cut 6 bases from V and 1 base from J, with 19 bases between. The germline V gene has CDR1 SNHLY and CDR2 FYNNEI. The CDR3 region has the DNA TGTGCCAGCAGCCCCGTCAGGACAGATCTTTCTGGGGCCAACGTCCTGACTTTC. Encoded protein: CASSPVRTDLSGANVLTF. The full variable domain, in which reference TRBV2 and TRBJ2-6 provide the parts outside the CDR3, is EPEVTQTPSHQVTQMGQEVILRCVPISNHLYFYWYRQILGQKVEFLVSFYNNEISEKSEIFDDQFSVERPDGSNFTLKIRSTKLEDSAMYFCASSPVRTDLSGANVLTFGAGSRLTVL.

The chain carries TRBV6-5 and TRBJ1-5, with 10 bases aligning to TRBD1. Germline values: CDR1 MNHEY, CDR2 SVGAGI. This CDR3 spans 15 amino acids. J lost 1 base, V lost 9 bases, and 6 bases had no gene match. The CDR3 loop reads CASRTGGSSNQPQHF. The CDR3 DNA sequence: TGTGCCAGTCGGACAGGGGGTTCAAGCAATCAGCCCCAGCATTTT.

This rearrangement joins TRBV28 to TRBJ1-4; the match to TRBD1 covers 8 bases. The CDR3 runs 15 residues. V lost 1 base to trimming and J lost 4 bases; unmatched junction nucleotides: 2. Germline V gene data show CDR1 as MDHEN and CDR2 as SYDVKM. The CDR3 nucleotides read TGTGCCAGCAGTTTATTGACAGGGGATAATGAAAAACTGTTTTTT. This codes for CASSLLTGDNEKLFF.

The CDR3 DNA is TGTGCCAGTAGTCGCCCAACAGGGGGGGGGCAGCCCCAGCATTTT. Protein sequence: CASSRPTGGGQPQHF. The V and J genes are TRBV19 and TRBJ1-5, with TRBD1 matching over 8 bases. The V segment lost 5 bases and the J segment 7 bases; nucleotides outside the gene matches: 10. The CDR3 is made up of 15 amino acids. CDR1 and CDR2 from the germline V gene are LNHDA and SQIVND (reference sequence).

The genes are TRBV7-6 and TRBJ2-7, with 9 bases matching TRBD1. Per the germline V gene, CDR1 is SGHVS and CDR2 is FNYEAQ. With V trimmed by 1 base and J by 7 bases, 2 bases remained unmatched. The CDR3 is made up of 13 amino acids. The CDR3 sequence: CASSLDRGQEQYF. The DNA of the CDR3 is TGTGCCAGCAGCTTAGACAGGGGGCAAGAGCAGTACTTC.

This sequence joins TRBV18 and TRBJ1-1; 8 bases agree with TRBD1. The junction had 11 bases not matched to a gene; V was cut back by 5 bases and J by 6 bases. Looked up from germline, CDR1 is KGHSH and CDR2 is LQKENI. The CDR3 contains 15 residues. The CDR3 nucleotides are TGTGCCAGCTCATTTCTGACAGGGGCCGGGGCTGAAGCTTTCTTT. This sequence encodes CASSFLTGAGAEAFF. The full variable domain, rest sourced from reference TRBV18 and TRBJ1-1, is NAGVMQNPRHLVRRRGQEARLRCSPMKGHSHVYWYRQLPEEGLKFMVYLQKENIIDESGMPKERFSAEFPKEGPSILRIQQVVRGDSAAYFCASSFLTGAGAEAFFGQGTRLTVV.

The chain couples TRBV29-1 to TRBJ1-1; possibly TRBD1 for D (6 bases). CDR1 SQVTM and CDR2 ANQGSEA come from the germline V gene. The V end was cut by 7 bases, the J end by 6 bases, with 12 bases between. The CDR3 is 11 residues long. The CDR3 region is CSAQGAAEAFF. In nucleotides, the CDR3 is TGCAGCGCACAGGGCGCGGCTGAAGCTTTCTTT. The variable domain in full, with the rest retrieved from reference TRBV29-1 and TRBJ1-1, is SAVISQKPSRDICQRGTSLTIQCQVDSQVTMMFWYRQQPGQSLTLIATANQGSEATYESGFVIDKFPISRPNLTFSTLTVSNMSPEDSSIYLCSAQGAAEAFFGQGTRLTVV.

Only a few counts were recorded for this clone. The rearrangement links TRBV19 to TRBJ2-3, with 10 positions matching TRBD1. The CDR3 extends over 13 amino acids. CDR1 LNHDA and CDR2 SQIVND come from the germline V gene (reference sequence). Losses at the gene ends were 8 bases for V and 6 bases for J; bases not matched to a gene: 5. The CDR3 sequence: CASGDRGIDTQYF. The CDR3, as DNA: TGTGCCAGTGGGGACAGGGGAATCGATACGCAGTATTTT.